This T cell receptor (beta chain) was found in a study of T-cell reconstitution after alpha-beta-depleted transplantation in children. Study-wide points: There were some patients whose high TCRbeta diversity at day 60 came from surviving recipient T cells and thymic progenitors. Newly produced T cells mostly provided counts and TCRbeta diversity after one year, as hyperexpanded clones declined.

Unique molecular identifiers were built into the TCRbeta library. TCRdb independently ran MiXCR on the PCR reads; one entry per CDR3 protein. The sample consists of hundreds of thousands of distinct CDR3 sequences, around 10% of them appearing once. Ten or more counts support this clonotype. Its antigen remains unknown. The V gene's germline CDR1 is LNHDA and CDR2 SQIVND (reference sequence). V lost 3 bases, J lost 1 base, and 0 bases stayed unmatched. The CDR3 is made up of 14 amino acids. This chain uses TRBV19 with TRBJ2-4, with 7 bases fitting TRBD1. This sample comprised PBMCs, obtained before TCRalphabeta/CD19-depleted stem cell transplant. This clonotype was sampled from a boy younger than two with acute myeloid leukemia, due to receive a stem cell transplant. The CDR3 region is CASSMDRAKNIQYF. The CDR3 nucleotides are TGTGCCAGTAGTATGGACAGGGCCAAAAACATTCAGTACTTC.